The rows below give T cell receptor beta chains drawn from one sample of a study of response to subunit inactivated influenza vaccine. TCRdb ran MiXCR on the RT-PCR reads and lists one entry per CDR3 protein. The sample lists 630,000 or so distinct CDR3 sequences; around a sixth were seen once. The specimen comprised PBMCs from blood, sampled about 12 days after vaccination. These receptors were collected from a man aged 45-65 years who received an inactivated influenza vaccine. The CDR3 runs from the conserved cysteine through the conserved F or W. Each record gives: D gene, V gene, J gene, clone size, CDR3 protein, CDR3 DNA. A D gene is named only where the DNA matches it firmly. Only some rows state a clone size, as once, few, many or a class for expanded clones.

TRBD2,TRBV15,TRBJ2-3,-,CATSRSTSGGVTDTQYF,TGTGCCACCAGCAGATCGACTAGCGGGGGGGTCACAGATACGCAGTATTTT
-,TRBV7-2,TRBJ2-5,-,CAISLVAGFSQETQYF,TGTGCCATCAGCTTAGTGGCCGGATTCAGCCAAGAGACCCAGTACTTC
TRBD2,TRBV29-1,TRBJ2-1,many,CSVDRLAGESEQFF,TGCAGCGTTGACCGACTAGCGGGAGAGAGTGAGCAGTTCTTC
-,TRBV4-1,TRBJ1-2,-,CASSQVLPGSDGYTF,TGCGCCAGCAGCCAAGTGCTACCCGGCAGCGATGGCTACACCTTC
-,TRBV6-2/TRBV6-3,TRBJ2-1,few,CASNHVGAYNEQFF,TGTGCCAGCAACCACGTCGGGGCCTACAATGAGCAGTTCTTC
TRBD2,TRBV5-1,TRBJ2-3,few,CASSSGLAGPNTDTQYF,TGCGCCAGCAGCTCAGGACTAGCGGGGCCCAACACAGATACGCAGTATTTT
TRBD1,TRBV29-1,TRBJ2-2,few,CSVGGTGVGTGELFF,TGCAGCGTTGGCGGGACAGGGGTTGGGACCGGGGAGCTGTTTTTT
TRBD1,TRBV19,TRBJ1-1,few,CASSWDRKNTEAFF,TGTGCCAGTAGTTGGGACAGGAAGAACACTGAAGCTTTCTTT
-,TRBV6-6,TRBJ1-1,-,CASRSEALEAFF,TGTGCCAGCAGATCCGAGGCCCTTGAAGCTTTCTTT
TRBD2,TRBV11-1,TRBJ2-1,many,CASSLVTSGSYNEQFF,TGTGCCAGCAGCTTAGTCACTAGCGGGTCCTACAATGAGCAGTTCTTC
-,TRBV6-1,TRBJ1-4,-,CASSQSGPNEKLFF,TGTGCCAGCAGCCAGTCCGGGCCTAATGAAAAACTGTTTTTT
-,TRBV3-1,TRBJ2-3,few,CASSKLARTDTQYF,TGTGCCAGCAGCAAGCTAGCGCGCACAGATACGCAGTATTTT
-,TRBV28,TRBJ2-5,few,CASSLRIASKETQYF,TGTGCCAGCAGTTTACGAATAGCGAGCAAAGAGACCCAGTACTTC
-,TRBV6-1,TRBJ1-4,-,CASHPGKGYEKLFF,TGTGCCAGCCACCCCGGGAAGGGGTATGAAAAACTGTTTTTT
TRBD2,TRBV4-1,TRBJ2-1,-,CASSQDPMTSGNEQFF,TGCGCCAGCAGCCAAGATCCAATGACTAGCGGGAATGAGCAGTTCTTC
-,TRBV5-1,TRBJ2-3,few,CASSPSGQSTDTQYF,TGCGCCAGCAGCCCCAGTGGACAGAGCACAGATACGCAGTATTTT
-,TRBV5-1,TRBJ2-2,few,CASSLTALTAGELFF,TGCGCCAGCAGCTTGACAGCCCTAACAGCCGGGGAGCTGTTTTTT
TRBD1,TRBV14,TRBJ2-1,-,CASRRQGNNEQFF,TGTGCCAGCCGGAGACAGGGGAACAATGAGCAGTTCTTC
TRBD2,TRBV5-1,TRBJ2-6,-,CASSSNSGGALSFAGANVLTF,TGCGCCAGCAGCTCCAATAGCGGGGGGGCCTTATCGTTTGCTGGGGCCAACGTCCTGACTTTC
TRBD2,TRBV6-1,TRBJ2-5,few,CASSELSGRKETQYF,TGTGCCAGCAGTGAACTTAGCGGGAGGAAAGAGACCCAGTACTTC
TRBD1,TRBV29-1,TRBJ1-1,few,CSVRTGGVSEAFF,TGCAGCGTTCGGACAGGGGGAGTAAGTGAAGCTTTCTTT
-,TRBV20-1,TRBJ1-4,few,CSARLGIREKLFF,TGCAGTGCTAGATTGGGTATCCGTGAAAAACTGTTTTTT
TRBD2,TRBV7-2,TRBJ2-5,-,CASSFLSREGGETQYF,TGTGCCAGCAGCTTTCTCTCTCGGGAGGGCGGGGAGACCCAGTACTTC
-,TRBV7-2,TRBJ1-1,-,CASSPQVWDITEAFF,TGTGCCAGCAGCCCACAGGTGTGGGACATCACTGAAGCTTTCTTT
-,TRBV9,TRBJ1-2,few,CASSVIGRWALGDGYTF,TGTGCCAGCAGCGTAATCGGCAGGTGGGCCCTTGGGGATGGCTACACCTTC
-,TRBV4-1,TRBJ2-1,many,CASSQRGVSSYNEQFF,TGCGCCAGCAGCCAACGCGGGGTCAGCTCCTACAATGAGCAGTTCTTC
-,TRBV6-1,TRBJ1-1,few,CASSLRGWNEAFF,TGTGCCAGCAGTCTCCGAGGGTGGAATGAAGCTTTCTTT
-,TRBV5-1,TRBJ2-2,few,CASSLRGPEWGGELFF,TGCGCCAGCAGCTTACGAGGTCCCGAGTGGGGTGGGGAGCTGTTTTTT
TRBD2,TRBV20-1,TRBJ2-1,few,CSAKTSGGVNEQFF,TGCAGTGCCAAGACTAGCGGGGGGGTGAATGAGCAGTTCTTC
-,TRBV6-5,TRBJ2-2,few,CASSYGTMNTGELFF,TGTGCCAGCAGTTATGGCACTATGAACACCGGGGAGCTGTTTTTT
TRBD2,TRBV14,TRBJ2-3,-,CASSQGFTSGRPRRTDTQYF,TGTGCCAGCAGCCAAGGGTTCACTAGCGGGAGGCCCCGCCGCACAGATACGCAGTATTTT
-,TRBV3-1,TRBJ2-5,-,CASSHLLGVQETQYF,TGTGCCAGCAGCCATCTACTTGGGGTCCAAGAGACCCAGTACTTC
TRBD2,TRBV12-3/TRBV12-4,TRBJ2-1,many,CASSFTSGGANEQFF,TGTGCCAGCAGTTTCACTAGCGGGGGGGCCAATGAGCAGTTCTTC
TRBD1,TRBV2,TRBJ2-2,few,CASSGDRVLTGELFF,TGTGCCAGCAGCGGGGACAGGGTACTCACCGGGGAGCTGTTTTTT
-,TRBV11-1,TRBJ1-6,-,CASSFADRYNSPLHF,TGTGCCAGCAGCTTCGCGGACAGATATAATTCACCCCTCCACTTT
TRBD2,TRBV2,TRBJ2-3,few,CASSILAGGKGTDTQYF,TGTGCCAGCAGCATACTAGCGGGGGGTAAGGGCACAGATACGCAGTATTTT